These 14 T cell receptor beta chains share one sample of origin, sequenced in a study of shared clonotypes between healthy human individuals. This table comes from immunoSEQ multiplex PCR, and its TCRdb copy is limited to in-frame clones, with some not included. Here the sample spans some 900,000 clones, around three quarters being singletons. Sequenced input: memory CD4+ T cells sorted from blood. Subset here: CD45RA-negative fraction. These TCRs come from a man aged 18-30 years in good health.

This chain joins TRBV6-5 and TRBJ2-1, with TRBD1 as a possible D gene (5 bases). The CDR3 contains 15 residues. CDR1 and CDR2 (germline): MNHEY, SVGAGI. The CDR3 here is CTQGQGWKVYNEQFF. In DNA, the CDR3 is TGTACCCAAGGGCAGGGATGGAAGGTTTACAATGAGCAGTTCTTC.

This chain connects TRBV7-9 to TRBJ1-2; 7 bases line up with TRBD1. The CDR3 is made up of 14 amino acids. Germline CDR1 is SEHNR and CDR2 is FQNEAQ (reference sequence). J gave up 6 bases and V 0 bases, and 4 bases lay outside the gene matches. The CDR3 here is CASSLADRVNGYTF. CDR3 nucleotides: TGTGCCAGCAGCTTAGCAGACAGGGTTAATGGCTACACCTTC.

V and J are TRBV20-1 and TRBJ2-7, with D possibly matching TRBD2 (5 bases). The CDR3 extends over 10 amino acids. In germline, CDR1 is DFQATT, CDR2 SNEGSKA (reference sequence). V was trimmed by 6 bases and J by 7 bases, leaving 10 bases between them. Here the CDR3 reads CSAEGLEQYF. CDR3 in DNA: TGCAGTGCCGAGGGTTTGGAGCAGTACTTC.

V gene TRBV6-6 combines with J gene TRBJ2-5, with TRBD1 matching over 10 bases. CDR3 length equals 16 residues. CDR1 and CDR2 from the germline V gene are MNHNY and SVGAGI (reference sequence). Germline trimming cut 6 bases from V and 2 bases from J; bases unmatched to any gene: 9. CDR3: CASSRDRGNTQETQYF. Here the CDR3 DNA reads TGTGCCAGCAGCCGGGACAGGGGCAATACACAAGAGACCCAGTACTTC.

In nucleotides, the CDR3 is TGTGCCTGGAGTGTGGGCACAGGGAGAACTAATGAAAAACTGTTTTTT. It encodes CAWSVGTGRTNEKLFF. This chain links TRBV30 with TRBJ1-4; D might be TRBD1 (6 bases). The CDR3 sequence is 16 residues long. V lost 0 bases and J 1 base, leaving 12 bases between the germline ends. Germline-derived CDR1 and CDR2 are GTSNPN and SVGIG (reference sequence).

This clone was seen a handful of times. The chain links TRBV10-1 to TRBJ2-7, with D perhaps matching TRBD2 (5 bases). The CDR3 loop spans 11 amino acids. V lost 4 bases and J lost 9, with 10 bases in between. Germline V gene data show CDR1 as WNHNN and CDR2 as SYGVQD (reference sequence). In DNA, the CDR3 is TGCGCCAGCAGTGCCGGGGTCCGGCAGTACTTC. Its protein is CASSAGVRQYF.

The CDR3 DNA is TGCGCCAGCAGCCCTTCCCAGGCGGCCAGGAGGGACAATGAGCAGTTCTTC. It translates to CASSPSQAARRDNEQFF. This chain joins TRBV5-1 and TRBJ2-1; D may be TRBD2 (6 bases). The length of the CDR3 is 17 residues. With 4 bases removed from V and 5 bases from J, the gap between germline ends came to 22 bases. CDR1 is SGHRS and CDR2 is YFSETQ in the germline V gene. The full variable domain, its missing parts supplied by reference TRBV5-1 and TRBJ2-1, is KAGVTQTPRYLIKTRGQQVTLSCSPISGHRSVSWYQQTPGQGLQFLFEYFSETQRNKGNFPGRFSGRQFSNSRSEMNVSTLELGDSALYLCASSPSQAARRDNEQFFGPGTRLTVL.

This sequence joins TRBV30 and TRBJ2-5, with D possibly called TRBD1 or TRBD2 (5 bases each). Trimming took off 2 bases at V and 4 bases at J, with 17 bases between the two ends. Looked up from germline, CDR1 is GTSNPN and CDR2 is SVGIG (reference sequence). The CDR3 has 15 residues. The CDR3 loop is CAWSQWEKGVETQYF. CDR3 DNA: TGTGCCTGGAGTCAGTGGGAGAAAGGGGTAGAGACCCAGTACTTC.

The chain uses TRBV27 and TRBJ2-4, with D possibly being TRBD1 (5 bases). Trimming removed 5 bases at V and 4 bases at J, with 12 bases between. Germline V gene data show CDR1 as MNHEY and CDR2 as SMNVEV (reference sequence). This CDR3 is 14 amino acids long. The CDR3 is CASSPPGKKNIQYF. The DNA for the CDR3 is TGTGCCAGCAGTCCCCCAGGGAAAAAAAACATTCAGTACTTC.

There are a few counts of this clone. The chain carries TRBV2 and TRBJ2-1; TRBD2 agrees at 12 bases. The CDR3 totals 15 residues. With 4 bases clipped from V and 6 bases from J, the junction kept 4 bases outside the gene matches. Per the germline V gene, CDR1 is SNHLY and CDR2 is FYNNEI. The CDR3 nucleotides read TGTGCCAGCAGTGCGACTAGCGGGAGTTTCAATGAGCAGTTCTTC. Residues: CASSATSGSFNEQFF.

This chain uses TRBV5-1 with TRBJ2-1, with D maybe TRBD2 (7 bases). Per germline, CDR1 SGHRS and CDR2 YFSETQ. V lost 0 bases and J 7 bases, leaving 17 bases between the germline ends. The CDR3 spans 16 residues. The CDR3 bases are TGCGCCAGCAGCTTGGTTCGGGGGGCCGAGAGGAATGAGCAGTTCTTC. Amino acids: CASSLVRGAERNEQFF.

As to this clone: Sequence at one end of the junction differs from germline and may be a read error. Distinct nucleotide sequences in the sample also encode this CDR3. The rearrangement links TRBV30 to TRBJ1-2; weak D call: TRBD1 (5 bases). Germline CDR1 reads GTSNPN; CDR2 reads SVGIG (reference sequence). CDR3 length: 11 residues. CDR3 region: CAWSVRDGYTF. In DNA, the CDR3 is TGCGCCTGGAGTGTCAGGGATGGCTACACCTTC.

CDR3 coding DNA: TGTGCCAGCTCACCACCGGGTAGCGGTCTCGATACGCAGTATTTT. It codes for CASSPPGSGLDTQYF. V and J are TRBV18 and TRBJ2-3, with a possible D match to TRBD2 (6 bases). Trimming cost V 0 bases and J 6 bases, with 13 bases left between them. The length of the CDR3 is 15 residues. CDR1 KGHSH and CDR2 LQKENI come from the germline V gene.

The genes are TRBV29-1 and TRBJ1-5; the match to TRBD1 covers 10 bases. Germline CDR1 and CDR2: SQVTM and ANQGSEA. This CDR3 region has 14 residues. V lost 6 bases to trimming and J lost 9 bases; unmatched junction nucleotides: 11. CDR3 sequence (DNA): TGCAGCGTCGCGGGGGGGACAGGGGCCACGCCCCAGCATTTT. This encodes CSVAGGTGATPQHF.